This T cell receptor beta chain was sequenced in a study of blood T cell repertoires in COVID-19. Study summary: From the United States, Italy and Spain came samples of acute and convalescent COVID-19. T cells, B-cell-depleted T cells, or PBMCs supplied cDNA or gDNA.

Original methodology: Amplification of reference gene primers provided the estimated nucleated cell counts. Sequencing was performed with immunoSEQ multiplex PCR; in TCRdb, only in-frame clones are kept and a portion is missing. V and J calls and clone size are given by that table; D and trimming were obtained from the DNA. The sample holds more than 95,000 clones, 84% seen once. CDR1 and CDR2 from the germline V gene are SGHAT and FQNNGV. This CDR3 is built from 14 residues. V lost 3 bases, J lost 3 bases, and 1 base stayed unmatched. In this sample, this clone turned up once. The source of this sequence is a human donor in a cohort sampled during active COVID-19. The chain links TRBV11-2 to TRBJ2-2; 7 bases agree with TRBD1. The sequenced material came from peripheral blood. CDR3 amino acids: CASSLTGHTGELFF. CDR3 sequence (DNA): TGTGCCAGCAGCTTGACAGGGCACACCGGGGAGCTGTTTTTT.